This entry lists 30 T cell receptor beta chains sequenced from one sample in a study of identifying expanded T cells in peripheral blood. The assay was immunoSEQ multiplex PCR, and TCRdb's table has in-frame clones only and misses some. Of some 120,000 clones listed, more than 75% were seen once; the top ten hold less than 4%. The material sequenced was blood. The source of these receptors is a person aged 18 to 75 in good health.

The chain has TRBV27 and TRBJ1-5; D is undetermined. V was trimmed by 5 bases and J by 4 bases, leaving 15 bases between them. Germline-derived CDR1 and CDR2 are MNHEY and SMNVEV (reference sequence). This CDR3 comprises 15 residues. CDR3 loop: CASSHYVGNNQPQHF. In nucleotides, the CDR3 is TGTGCCAGCAGTCATTACGTCGGTAATAATCAGCCCCAGCATTTT.

This chain uses TRBV5-6 with TRBJ2-4, with D perhaps matching TRBD2 (6 bases). V gave up 0 bases and J gave up 0 bases, with 13 bases separating them. Germline CDR1 is SGHDT and CDR2 is YYEEEE. The CDR3 sequence is 17 residues long. This CDR3 reads CASSLAGGTVAKNIQYF. The CDR3 region has the DNA TGTGCCAGCAGCTTGGCCGGGGGAACGGTAGCCAAAAACATTCAGTACTTC.

This chain links TRBV11-2 with TRBJ1-2, with TRBD1 as a possible D gene (5 bases). The germline V gene has CDR1 SGHAT and CDR2 FQNNGV. Deletions cut 5 bases from V and 4 bases from J, with 14 bases between. CDR3 length: 14 residues. CDR3 nucleotides: TGTGCCAGCAGCCCTACCGACAGTGGCTATGGCTACACCTTC. It codes for CASSPTDSGYGYTF.

The rearrangement joins TRBV19 to TRBJ2-7; D is unclear. Between the trimmed V and J ends, which lost 3 bases and 4 bases, there was a span of 10 bases. This CDR3 has 13 residues. Germline CDR1 reads LNHDA; CDR2 reads SQIVND (reference sequence). The CDR3 region has the DNA TGTGCCAGTAGTATTTTAATGGGTTACGAGCAGTACTTC. Protein sequence: CASSILMGYEQYF.

The CDR3 DNA reads as TGCGCCAGCAGCAGGGGACAAGTATATAATTCACCCCTCCACTTT. Translation: CASSRGQVYNSPLHF. V usage is TRBV5-1 and J usage is TRBJ1-6, with D perhaps TRBD1 (6 bases). V was pared by 4 bases and J by 4 bases, with 12 bases between. CDR3 length: 15 amino acids. Germline V CDR1 and CDR2: SGHRS, YFSETQ.

The chain employs TRBV5-5 and TRBJ2-5; D is uncertain. This CDR3 is built from 14 residues. Germline V gene sequence: CDR1 SGHKS, CDR2 YYEKEE (reference sequence). Trimming took 4 bases from V and 5 from J, leaving 15 bases between them. The CDR3 coding sequence is TGTGCCAGCAGCCCAGACGCGATAAGGGAGACCCAGTACTTC. The encoded protein is CASSPDAIRETQYF.

This clone appeared a few times. V is TRBV5-1 and J is TRBJ2-7; tentatively, D is TRBD2 (5 bases). There are 15 residues in the CDR3. Germline V CDR1 and CDR2: SGHRS, YFSETQ. Trimming shortened V by 0 bases and J by 3 bases, and 13 bases separated the two germline ends. The chain's CDR3 is CASSLAEGRGYEQYF. CDR3 sequence (DNA): TGCGCCAGCAGCTTGGCCGAGGGCCGGGGCTACGAGCAGTACTTC.

The chain joins TRBV6-5 to TRBJ1-1; D ambiguous. This CDR3 spans 14 amino acids. CDR1 is MNHEY, CDR2 SVGAGI, per germline. V lost 1 base and J lost 5, with 11 bases in between. The CDR3 bases are TGTGCCAGCAGTTACTGGACGGGAGAGACTGAAGCTTTCTTT. Translation: CASSYWTGETEAFF.

Only one count was recorded for this clone. The chain recombines TRBV11-2 with TRBJ2-3; the D gene is possibly TRBD1 (7 bases). The ends were cut back, 5 bases at V and 5 bases at J, with 8 bases in the middle. The germline V gene has CDR1 SGHAT and CDR2 FQNNGV. The CDR3 totals 12 residues. This CDR3 is CASSQGGDTQYF. As DNA, the CDR3 is TGTGCCAGCAGCCAGGGGGGAGATACGCAGTATTTT. The full variable domain, in which reference TRBV11-2 and TRBJ2-3 provide the parts outside the CDR3, is EAGVAQSPRYKIIEKRQSVAFWCNPISGHATLYWYQQILGQGPKLLIQFQNNGVVDDSQLPKDRFSAERLKGVDSTLKIQPAKLEDSAVYLCASSQGGDTQYFGPGTRLTVL.

This clone showed up just once. The CDR3 nucleotides are TGTGCCAGCAGCTTGGCGGGGCGGGGGGACAGTACGCAGTATTTT. As protein: CASSLAGRGDSTQYF. The chain links TRBV5-5 to TRBJ2-3; maybe TRBD2 (8 bases). CDR3 size: 15 residues. Trimming left V 0 bases short and J 8 bases short, with 16 bases between. Looked up from germline, CDR1 is SGHKS and CDR2 is YYEKEE (reference sequence).

The V call is TRBV19, the J call TRBJ2-7; D may match TRBD1 or TRBD2 (5 bases each). The CDR3 has 14 residues. Germline loops: CDR1 LNHDA, CDR2 SQIVND (reference sequence). Trimming cost V 7 bases and J 2 bases, with 15 bases left between them. CDR3 residues: CASKPGRWAYEQYF. In nucleotides, the CDR3 is TGTGCCAGTAAGCCGGGACGATGGGCCTACGAGCAGTACTTC.

V gene TRBV30 combines with J gene TRBJ1-2; D unresolved. There are 13 residues in the CDR3. Germline CDR1 reads GTSNPN; CDR2 reads SVGIG (reference sequence). V was shortened by 0 bases and J by 7 bases, with 12 bases between the two germline ends. Written as DNA, the CDR3 is TGTGCCTGGAGTGTTTCTGTAATTTCTGGCTACACCTTC. Its translation: CAWSVSVISGYTF.

The chain carries TRBV5-5 and TRBJ2-3, with TRBD1 as a possible D gene (5 bases). The CDR3 extends over 16 amino acids. The V end was cut by 6 bases, the J end by 0 bases, with 17 bases between. CDR1 and CDR2 (germline): SGHKS, YYEKEE (reference sequence). The chain's CDR3 is CASTPSYQGSTDTQYF. The CDR3, as DNA: TGTGCCAGCACCCCTAGTTATCAGGGTAGCACAGATACGCAGTATTTT.

This clone has just one count. This chain links TRBV9 with TRBJ1-1; D unclear. The CDR3 is 13 residues long. Looked up from germline, CDR1 is SGDLS and CDR2 is YYNGEE. V dropped 0 bases and J dropped 10 bases, with 13 bases sitting between them. The CDR3 DNA sequence: TGTGCCAGCAGCGTAGGTTCATCCGGGGTAGCTTTCTTT. Translating gives CASSVGSSGVAFF.

The chain carries TRBV9 and TRBJ1-2, with 8 positions matching TRBD1. V shed 0 bases and J 4 bases; nucleotides not matched to a gene: 5. Germline V CDR1 and CDR2: SGDLS, YYNGEE. The length of the CDR3 is 15 residues. Here the CDR3 reads CASSVGQGAGYGYTF. In nucleotides, the CDR3 is TGTGCCAGCAGCGTAGGCCAGGGGGCGGGCTATGGCTACACCTTC.

The rearrangement uses TRBV19 and TRBJ1-2; TRBD1 is a possible D gene (5 bases). Germline values: CDR1 LNHDA, CDR2 SQIVND (reference sequence). The CDR3 is made up of 18 amino acids. Trimming stripped 0 bases from V and 4 bases from J, with 21 bases between. CDR3: CASSIEGLSPGGSYGYTF. In DNA form, the CDR3 reads TGTGCCAGTAGTATAGAGGGACTCTCCCCGGGGGGGAGCTATGGCTACACCTTC.

V and J are TRBV6-1 and TRBJ1-5; 7 bases match TRBD1. This CDR3 is 13 amino acids long. The J segment lost 7 bases and the V segment lost 5 bases, leaving 5 bases of the junction unmatched. In germline, CDR1 is MNHNS, CDR2 SASEGT. Here the CDR3 DNA reads TGTGCCAGCAGTTTGACAGGGCAACAGCCCCAGCATTTT. It yields the protein CASSLTGQQPQHF.

A note on this clone: This CDR3 is also generated by other DNA sequences in the sample. This sequence joins TRBV5-4 and TRBJ1-2; D is uncertain. CDR3 length: 11 amino acids. V was pared by 2 bases and J by 7 bases, with 6 bases between. CDR1 SGHNT and CDR2 YYREEE come from the germline V gene (reference sequence). The DNA of the CDR3 is TGTGCCAGCAGCTTAATGGGTGGCTACACCTTC. Amino acid sequence: CASSLMGGYTF.

V gene TRBV6-5 combines with J gene TRBJ1-4; D unclear. From germline, CDR1 is MNHEY and CDR2 SVGAGI. Deletions cut 6 bases from V and 5 bases from J, with 13 bases between. There are 14 residues in the CDR3. The CDR3 DNA reads TGTGCCAGCAGCTCGGACGGATGGAATGAAAAACTGTTTTTT. Translating gives CASSSDGWNEKLFF.

V usage is TRBV4-3 and J usage is TRBJ2-5; 9 nucleotides match TRBD2. V lost 1 base to trimming and J lost 4 bases; unmatched junction nucleotides: 7. Looked up from germline, CDR1 is LGHNA and CDR2 is YSLEER. The length of the CDR3 is 16 residues. In DNA, the CDR3 is TGCGCCAGCAGCCAAGGAGGGGTTAGCGGGGGAGAGACCCAGTACTTC. Translation gives CASSQGGVSGGETQYF.

V usage is TRBV6-5 and J usage is TRBJ2-5, with D unclear. Germline lookup yields CDR1 MNHEY and CDR2 SVGAGI. This CDR3 has 15 residues. Trimming took 0 bases from V and 1 from J, leaving 9 bases between them. The CDR3 protein is CASSYSGWSQETQYF. The CDR3 region has the DNA TGTGCCAGCAGTTACTCGGGGTGGAGCCAAGAGACCCAGTACTTC.

This chain connects TRBV7-2 to TRBJ1-2; 7 bases agree with TRBD1. The V and J ends lost 5 bases and 7 bases, in that order; junction bases with no gene match: 4. The CDR3 loop spans 12 amino acids. CDR1 and CDR2 from the germline V gene are SGHTA and FQGNSA. The CDR3: CASSARQGGYTF. The CDR3, as DNA: TGTGCCAGCAGCGCTCGACAGGGTGGCTACACCTTC.

Written as DNA, the CDR3 is TGCGCCAGCAGGGTAAGGGATTCTAGCACAGATACGCAGTATTTT. Encoded protein: CASRVRDSSTDTQYF. The chain has TRBV5-1 and TRBJ2-3; D ambiguous. Germline CDR1 and CDR2: SGHRS and YFSETQ. V gave up 5 bases and J gave up 0 bases, with 13 bases separating them. The CDR3 runs to 15 residues.

The genes are TRBV4-3 and TRBJ1-2; D call uncertain. There are 14 residues in the CDR3. Germline CDR1 reads LGHNA; CDR2 reads YSLEER. The germline V and J ends were trimmed by 2 bases and 7 bases, with 14 bases remaining between them. The CDR3 loop is CASSQSTDVGGYTF. The CDR3 bases are TGCGCCAGCAGCCAATCAACGGACGTAGGTGGCTACACCTTC.

This chain joins TRBV5-6 and TRBJ2-7; TRBD1 agrees at 7 bases. With 4 bases clipped from V and 0 bases from J, the junction kept 13 bases outside the gene matches. Germline loops: CDR1 SGHDT, CDR2 YYEEEE. CDR3 length: 17 amino acids. As DNA, the CDR3 is TGTGCCAGCAGCGCACAAAGGACAGGTCCCAGCTCCTACGAGCAGTACTTC. This gives the protein CASSAQRTGPSSYEQYF.

V usage is TRBV28 and J usage is TRBJ1-6; 10 bases are shared with TRBD1. J was trimmed by 8 bases and V by 8 bases; bases with no gene match: 3. CDR1 and CDR2 from the germline V gene are MDHEN and SYDVKM. The CDR3 extends over 13 amino acids. This chain's CDR3 is CASDGTGDSPLHF. In DNA form, the CDR3 reads TGTGCCAGCGACGGGACAGGGGATTCACCCCTCCACTTT.

This clone was recorded a few times. The chain links TRBV11-2 to TRBJ2-3; D is ambiguous. V gave up 3 bases and J gave up 2 bases, with 6 bases separating them. Germline V lookup: CDR1 SGHAT, CDR2 FQNNGV. CDR3 size: 13 residues. CDR3 amino acids: CASSLRHTDTQYF. CDR3 in DNA: TGTGCCAGCAGCTTGCGCCACACAGATACGCAGTATTTT.

V is TRBV2 and J is TRBJ2-3; 8 bases match TRBD2. Losses at the gene ends were 6 bases for V and 8 bases for J; bases not matched to a gene: 4. The CDR3 runs 12 residues. Looked up from germline, CDR1 is SNHLY and CDR2 is FYNNEI. In nucleotides, the CDR3 is TGTGCCAGCAGCGACCTAGCGGGTACGCAGTATTTT. Encoded protein: CASSDLAGTQYF.

The chain links TRBV5-5 to TRBJ2-7, with a possible D match to TRBD1 (6 bases). The length of the CDR3 is 13 residues. Germline V gene lookup returns CDR1 SGHKS and CDR2 YYEKEE (reference sequence). Trimming pared 1 base from V and 4 bases from J, leaving 9 bases between. CDR3 nucleotide sequence: TGTGCCAGCAGCTTGCAACAGGGTTACGAGCAGTACTTC. Protein sequence: CASSLQQGYEQYF.

V usage is TRBV6-6 and J usage is TRBJ1-1; D is possibly TRBD1 (6 bases). Trimming removed 5 bases from V and 5 bases from J, with 21 bases in between. The CDR3 runs to 16 residues. Germline values: CDR1 MNHNY, CDR2 SVGAGI (reference sequence). The CDR3 loop is CASSPRGGYEATEAFF. The CDR3 nucleotides read TGTGCCAGCAGTCCGCGCGGGGGCTACGAGGCGACTGAAGCTTTCTTT.